The sequence of this T cell receptor beta chain was determined in a study of long-term antiretroviral therapy in people with HIV (dated by TCRdb to the early 2020s). For the study in its entirety: The earliest samples were collected approximately a decade before the 2015 WHO recommendation for immediate ART, a period when ART was typically delayed until CD4 counts fell. This retrospective serial study examined whether starting ART and sustained HIV suppression were associated with changes in the composition and diversity of the TRB repertoire in peripheral blood. A total of under 250 cryopreserved PBMC samples came from a few dozen adults with confirmed HIV infection and were collected serially over a mean of roughly 6 years (range 1-12). Of the 30 or so participants with HIV, ten to eleven were female. No cross-contamination during QIAcube processing was seen in test extractions of a monoclonal T-cell line run alongside around 30 polyclonal samples. The study at large found these results: A significant increase in TRB diversity was found to be associated with ART initiation, although TRB diversity was observed to remain significantly below that of transplant donor controls even after long-term ART. Limited PBMC availability meant only the TCR beta chain was sequenced, without alpha chain pairing. No data were available on ART adherence, viral resistance or therapy changes, limiting inferences about post-ART repertoire changes. Expanded TRB clones identified before ART initiation dominated the repertoire across all time points, though the dominance fluctuated and decreased in many PLHIV after ART. HIV repertoires had narrower CDR3 length ranges than controls, and the network structure suggested an antigen-experienced repertoire that shifted only slightly toward naive after ART. Samples dated from the mid-2000s to the late 2010s, and the ART regimens used may be less effective than current ones. Because cell numbers in pre-ART samples were limited, unsorted PBMC were profiled instead of sorted CD4+ and CD8+ T cells.

The immunoSEQ hsTCRB v3.0 assay was used at survey level resolution to sequence the TRB variable region. The targeted TRB sequencing depth was about 40,000-55,000 T-cell genomes per sample. Pooled TRB libraries were sequenced on an Illumina MiSeq with a v3 150-cycle kit. On the study's bioinformatics: Analysis of repertoires was carried out in R inside a reproducible Nextflow workflow spanning QC, data transformation and analysis. LymphoSeq2, an R package for AIRR-Seq data exploration, was used to implement custom analyses. A handful of samples that yielded fewer than 5000 total TRB sequences were excluded, so that around 190 HIV repertoires were analyzed. Among the 180 to 200 HIV repertoires that were kept, 59 were collected before ART initiation and about 130 were collected after ART initiation. Repertoires were downsampled to 5000 TRB nucleotide sequences, with summary statistics averaged over 100 downsampling iterations. The analysis kept only TRB sequences whose CDR3 regions were at least seven amino acids long. Two measures captured diversity: a Shannon entropy-derived clonality score and the Gini coefficient. In repertoire networks, the top 5000 CDR3 amino acid sequences were linked whenever an edit distance of one separated two sequences. Antigen specificity groups and MHC restriction were predicted for TRB CDR3 amino acid sequences with GLIPH2. To flag known associations with CMV, EBV, HIV or tissue antigens, CDR3 amino acid sequences were compared against VDJdb and McPAS-TCR. Pre-ART, post-ART and control groups were compared with Wilcoxon signed-rank tests and Holm-Bonferroni correction. The clones in this table, taken by TCRdb from immuneACCESS, are in-frame only. Not every clone is retained; where verified, under half of the shortfall comes from an unresolved V gene, and the cause of the rest is unknown. V, J and clone size derive from that table, while D and trimming were established from the DNA sequence. Here the sample has about 21,000 clones; 82% occur a single time. Clones ranked in the top ten supply roughly 8.1% of the sample.

This clone was seen once. Its antigen is still unknown. Per-nucleotide qualities are absent, and no much larger clonotype sits a single base away. The CDR3, cysteine through phenylalanine, is 13 amino acids long. Only the CDR3 DNA stays, 39 bases, in frame from base 1. At the junction V is shortened by 4 bases and J by 8 bases, with 14 bases in between. The germline V gene provides CDR1 LGHNA and CDR2 YSLEER. Participants were included only if at least one PBMC sample before ART initiation and at least two post-ART samples were available. Every participant with HIV received treatment in the United States of America. Cryopreserved samples of about 1-10 million PBMC were thawed and washed before DNA extraction. At the time of the earliest PBMC sample for each participant with HIV, ages ranged from about 23 to 60 years. PBMC samples from each participant spanned 1-4 timepoints before ART initiation and 2-8 timepoints after ART initiation, with a median of 7 samples. Serial HIV viral load, CD4+ T-cell count, ART history and demographic data were obtained for every participant. Genomic DNA was extracted from unsorted PBMC with a Qiagen kit on a QIAcube, with processing performed in batches of 12 samples.

This sequence was found in a man aged 45 to 65 with HIV. Recombination joined TRBV4-3 with TRBJ1-2; the D gene is perhaps TRBD1, from 5 matching bases. The sample here was unsorted PBMCs, taken at the start of antiretroviral therapy. At the DNA level, the sequence is TGCGCCAGCAGCCTAATTGCAGGGTCAGGCTACACCTTC. It specifies CASSLIAGSGYTF.